The clone carrying this TCR beta chain was detected a few times. Its antigen is still unknown. A CD45RO/CCR7/CD25/CD127/CD95/CD27 panel sorted naive, central memory, regulatory and stem cell-like memory CD4+ cells. Germline V gene lookup returns CDR1 SNHLY and CDR2 FYNNEI. This CDR3 spans 14 amino acids. V was pared by 6 bases and J by 5 bases, with 4 bases of the junction left unmatched. Investigators reverse transcribed all isolated RNA, so they sequenced expressed TCRB transcripts. The data were produced by immunoSEQ multiplex PCR, yet TCRdb's version contains in-frame clones alone and is incomplete. The sample includes fewer than 450,000 clones, around an eighth seen only once; the top ten take about 0.016%. This sample is part of a study of beta chain features in type 1 diabetes. Study-wide results and caveats: Shortening of TCRB CDR3s, moderate but significant, appeared in all four CD4+ subsets of Type 1 diabetes patients.

This clonotype was obtained from a woman in her late teens or twenties with type 1 diabetes. Input material: naive CD4+ T cells from blood. The chain combines TRBV2 with TRBJ2-1; 10 bases fit TRBD2. Written as DNA, the CDR3 is TGTGCCAGCAGAGGGACTAGCGCCGACAATGAGCAGTTCTTC. Translating gives CASRGTSADNEQFF.